These 17 T cell receptor beta chains came from one sample sequenced in a study of T-cell reconstitution after alpha-beta-depleted transplantation in children. Unique molecular identifiers were used to barcode this TCRbeta library. TCRdb re-analysed the PCR reads in MiXCR, keeping a single row per CDR3 protein. The table lists just over 200,000 distinct CDR3 sequences, about 8.2% of them singletons. The input for sequencing was PBMCs, mostly from graft donor cells, taken 360 days after TCRalphabeta/CD19-depleted stem cell transplant. All receptors derive from a male patient aged 2-10 years who had a stem cell transplant for acute myeloid leukemia, so the T cells may come from the graft donor.

This clonotype was counted at least ten times. This chain uses TRBV5-1 with TRBJ2-6, with 7 bases fitting TRBD1. The germline CDR1 and CDR2 sequences are SGHRS and YFSETQ. V lost 4 bases to trimming and J lost 2 bases; unmatched junction nucleotides: 9. CDR3 length: 17 residues. The DNA of the CDR3 is TGCGCCAGCAGCCCTGGACAGGCGTTGACTGGGGCCAACGTCCTGACTTTC. Encoded protein: CASSPGQALTGANVLTF.

The chain carries TRBV18 and TRBJ2-3, with 13 bases identical to TRBD2. This CDR3 is 16 amino acids long. Trimming at V came to 5 bases and at J to 2 bases, leaving 4 bases not matched to a gene. Germline CDR1 reads KGHSH; CDR2 reads LQKENI. CDR3 sequence: CASSTGLAGPTDTQYF. The CDR3 coding sequence is TGTGCCAGCTCAACGGGACTAGCGGGACCCACAGATACGCAGTATTTT.

This clonotype was detected only a few times. The chain joins TRBV7-8 to TRBJ2-2; D possibly corresponds to TRBD1 (6 bases). Trimming cost V 4 bases and J 3 bases, with 12 bases left between them. The germline V gene encodes CDR1 SGHVS and CDR2 FQNEAQ. There are 15 residues in the CDR3. The CDR3 here is CASSSRQVYTGELFF. The CDR3 region has the DNA TGTGCCAGCAGCTCGAGACAGGTTTACACCGGGGAGCTGTTTTTT.

This clonotype was counted a few times. The rearrangement joins TRBV5-1 to TRBJ1-1; 7 positions agree with TRBD1. The CDR3 length is 17 residues. Germline CDR1 reads SGHRS; CDR2 reads YFSETQ. With 4 bases clipped from V and 0 bases from J, the junction kept 12 bases outside the gene matches. The CDR3 reads CASSGRRDRSLNTEAFF. CDR3 nucleotides: TGCGCCAGCAGCGGCCGTCGGGACAGATCTTTGAACACTGAAGCTTTCTTT.

The chain has TRBV5-6 and TRBJ1-2; possibly TRBD1 for D (6 bases). Germline assignment: CDR1 SGHDT and CDR2 YYEEEE. With 3 bases removed from V and 3 bases from J, the gap between germline ends came to 6 bases. CDR3 length: 12 amino acids. The DNA for the CDR3 is TGTGCCAGCAGCTACAGGGACTATGGCTACACCTTC. Translated, it gives CASSYRDYGYTF.

This clonotype was seen many times. The chain joins TRBV6-9 to TRBJ2-1, with D hard to call. Germline V gene sequence: CDR1 MNHGY, CDR2 SVAAGI. This CDR3 is 12 amino acids long. The ends were cut back, 5 bases at V and 4 bases at J, with 6 bases in the middle. CDR3 protein: CASSRIYNEQFF. CDR3 DNA: TGTGCCAGCAGTCGCATTTACAATGAGCAGTTCTTC.

In its sample, this clonotype was seen many times. Germline and junction disagree at one end, which may indicate a read error. V gene TRBV29-1 combines with J gene TRBJ2-1, with unresolved D. The germline V gene has CDR1 SQVTM and CDR2 ANQGSEA. This CDR3 spans 11 amino acids. This CDR3 is CSVEEYNEQFF. In DNA, the CDR3 is TGCAGCGTGGAAGAGTACAATGAGCAGTTCTTC.

This clonotype was seen a few times. The chain carries TRBV7-2 and TRBJ1-3; TRBD1 matches 8 bases. J lost 4 bases, V lost 0 bases, and 8 bases had no gene match. The CDR3 has 17 amino acids. CDR1 is SGHTA, CDR2 FQGNSA, per germline. The CDR3 sequence is CASSLATFRGLGNTIYF. The CDR3 DNA sequence: TGTGCCAGCAGCTTAGCGACTTTCAGGGGGCTCGGAAACACCATATATTTT.

This clonotype has more than one count but fewer than ten. V is TRBV27 and J is TRBJ1-6; the D gene is possibly TRBD1 (5 bases). The CDR3 is 12 residues long. V shed 6 bases and J shed 10 bases, with 10 bases lying between them. CDR1 and CDR2 (germline): MNHEY, SMNVEV (reference sequence). The CDR3 DNA reads as TGTGCCAGCAGGGGGCTGGGGTCACCCCTCCACTTT. It yields the protein CASRGLGSPLHF.

The rearrangement joins TRBV12-3 or TRBV12-4 to TRBJ2-3; 7 nucleotides line up with TRBD2. This CDR3 spans 18 amino acids. Trimming at V came to 2 bases and at J to 1 base, leaving 12 bases not matched to a gene. The DNA of the CDR3 is TGTGCCAGCAGTTTACGGGTCCGGGGCGGGAGACGCACAGATACGCAGTATTTT. It codes for CASSLRVRGGRRTDTQYF.

This chain uses TRBV20-1 with TRBJ1-1; unclear D gene. V dropped 0 bases and J dropped 12 bases, with 20 bases sitting between them. CDR3 length: 14 residues. The germline CDR1 and CDR2 sequences are DFQATT and SNEGSKA (reference sequence). Written as DNA, the CDR3 is TGCAGTGCTAGAGATAAGAGAGGTCCCGCTAGGACTTTCTTT. As protein: CSARDKRGPARTFF.

The chain joins TRBV4-1 to TRBJ2-1, with 14 bases that match TRBD2. Per the germline V gene, CDR1 is MGHRA and CDR2 is YSYEKL. Losses at the gene ends were 3 bases for V and 9 bases for J; bases not matched to a gene: 7. This CDR3 spans 16 amino acids. The DNA for the CDR3 is TGCGCCAGCAGCCAGACTAGCGGGAGGGAGTTAGCTGAGCAGTTCTTC. Translating it yields CASSQTSGRELAEQFF.

This clonotype appeared many times. CDR3 DNA: TGTGCCACCAGTGACTGGGGGGCCGACAATGAGCAGTTCTTC. As protein: CATSDWGADNEQFF. V is TRBV24-1 and J is TRBJ2-1; TRBD1 or TRBD2 may be the D gene (6 bases each). V lost 4 bases and J lost 5, with 11 bases in between. The length of the CDR3 is 14 residues. Looked up from germline, CDR1 is KGHDR and CDR2 is SFDVKD.

This clonotype has at least ten counts. The chain uses TRBV27 and TRBJ2-2, with 7 bases that match TRBD2. Germline loops: CDR1 MNHEY, CDR2 SMNVEV (reference sequence). V dropped 4 bases and J dropped 5; count of bases not matched to a gene: 4. This CDR3 has 14 residues. CDR3 nucleotide sequence: TGTGCCAGCAGTTGGGGCGGGAGAACCGGGGAGCTGTTTTTT. Residues: CASSWGGRTGELFF.

In its sample, this clonotype was seen a few times. This rearrangement joins TRBV3-1 to TRBJ1-3; perhaps TRBD1 as D (6 bases). This CDR3 has 15 residues. V lost 2 bases to trimming and J lost 1 base, with 9 bases between them. Germline V gene data show CDR1 as LGHDT and CDR2 as YNNKEL (reference sequence). CDR3 sequence reads: CASSQHRDSGNTIYF. The DNA for the CDR3 is TGTGCCAGCAGCCAACACAGGGATTCTGGAAACACCATATATTTT.

This chain uses TRBV3-1 with TRBJ2-3; TRBD1 agrees at 8 bases. There are 17 residues in the CDR3. The junction had 9 bases not matched to a gene; V was cut back by 1 base and J by 3 bases. Germline CDR1 LGHDT, CDR2 YNNKEL (reference sequence). The CDR3 protein is CASSQGSGTGRTDTQYF. CDR3 sequence (DNA): TGTGCCAGCAGCCAAGGCTCCGGGACAGGTAGAACAGATACGCAGTATTTT.

The chain carries TRBV6-1 and TRBJ2-7, with 7 bases fitting TRBD2. Per the germline V gene, CDR1 is MNHNS and CDR2 is SASEGT. This CDR3 spans 14 amino acids. V shed 8 bases, J shed 2 bases, and the junction held 9 bases outside the gene matches. The CDR3 here is CASSFGTNTYEQYF. DNA for the CDR3: TGTGCCAGCTCTTTCGGGACTAACACCTACGAGCAGTACTTC.